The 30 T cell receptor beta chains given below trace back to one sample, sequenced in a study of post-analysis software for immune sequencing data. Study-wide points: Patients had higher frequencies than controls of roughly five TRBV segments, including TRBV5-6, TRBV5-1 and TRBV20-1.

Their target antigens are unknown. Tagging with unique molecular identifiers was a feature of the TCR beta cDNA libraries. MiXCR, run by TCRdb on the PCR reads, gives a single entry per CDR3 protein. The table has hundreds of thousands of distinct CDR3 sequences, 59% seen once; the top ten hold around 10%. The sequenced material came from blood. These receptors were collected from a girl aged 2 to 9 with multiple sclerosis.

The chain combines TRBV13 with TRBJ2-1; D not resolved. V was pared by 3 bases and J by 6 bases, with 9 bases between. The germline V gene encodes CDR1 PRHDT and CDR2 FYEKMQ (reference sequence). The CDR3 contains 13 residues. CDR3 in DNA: TGTGCCAGCAGCTTTGGACGGCGCAATGAGCAGTTCTTC. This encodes CASSFGRRNEQFF.

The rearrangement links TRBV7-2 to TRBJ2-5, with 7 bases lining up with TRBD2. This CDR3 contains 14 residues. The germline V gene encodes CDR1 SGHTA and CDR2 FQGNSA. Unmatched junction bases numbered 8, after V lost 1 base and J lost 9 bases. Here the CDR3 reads CASSLVGGSYAQYF. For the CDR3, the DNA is TGTGCCAGCAGCTTAGTGGGCGGGAGTTATGCCCAGTACTTC.

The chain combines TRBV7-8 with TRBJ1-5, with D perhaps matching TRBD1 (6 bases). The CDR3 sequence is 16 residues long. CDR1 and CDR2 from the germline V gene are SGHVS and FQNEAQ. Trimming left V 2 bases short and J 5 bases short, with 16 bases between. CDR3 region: CASSLTGRGSDQPQHF. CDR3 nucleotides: TGTGCCAGCAGCTTAACTGGCAGGGGATCGGATCAGCCCCAGCATTTT.

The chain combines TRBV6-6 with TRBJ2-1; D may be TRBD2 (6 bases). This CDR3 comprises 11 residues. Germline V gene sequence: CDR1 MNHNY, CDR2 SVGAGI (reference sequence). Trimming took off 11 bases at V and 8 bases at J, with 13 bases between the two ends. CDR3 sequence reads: CAAGLLHEQFF. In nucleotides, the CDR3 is TGTGCCGCGGGACTTTTGCATGAGCAGTTCTTC.

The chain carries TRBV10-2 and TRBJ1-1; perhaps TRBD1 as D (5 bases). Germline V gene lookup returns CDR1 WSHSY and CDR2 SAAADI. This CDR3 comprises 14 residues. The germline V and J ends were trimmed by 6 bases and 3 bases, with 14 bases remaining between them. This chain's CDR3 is CASRMTEEDTEAFF. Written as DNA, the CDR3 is TGCGCCAGCAGGATGACAGAAGAGGACACTGAAGCTTTCTTT.

CDR3 protein: CSARGKTAGRQFF. The CDR3 coding sequence is TGCAGTGCTAGGGGAAAGACTGCGGGGCGTCAGTTCTTC. V usage is TRBV20-1 and J usage is TRBJ2-1; maybe TRBD2 (6 bases). CDR1 DFQATT and CDR2 SNEGSKA come from the germline V gene (reference sequence). V was cut by 3 bases and J by 13 bases, with 19 bases left in between. The CDR3 loop spans 13 amino acids.

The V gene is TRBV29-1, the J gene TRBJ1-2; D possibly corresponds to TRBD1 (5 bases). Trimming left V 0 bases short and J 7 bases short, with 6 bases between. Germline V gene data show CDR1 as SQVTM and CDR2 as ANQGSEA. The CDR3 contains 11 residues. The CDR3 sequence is CSVEEGLGYTF. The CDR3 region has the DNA TGCAGCGTTGAAGAGGGACTTGGCTACACCTTC.

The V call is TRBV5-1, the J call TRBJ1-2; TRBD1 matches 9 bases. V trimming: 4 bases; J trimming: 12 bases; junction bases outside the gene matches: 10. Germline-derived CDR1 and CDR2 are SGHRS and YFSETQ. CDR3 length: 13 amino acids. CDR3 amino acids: CASSNTGGGEDTF. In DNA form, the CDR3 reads TGCGCCAGCAGCAACACAGGGGGCGGAGAGGACACCTTC. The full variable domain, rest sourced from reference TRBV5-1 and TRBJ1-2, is KAGVTQTPRYLIKTRGQQVTLSCSPISGHRSVSWYQQTPGQGLQFLFEYFSETQRNKGNFPGRFSGRQFSNSRSEMNVSTLELGDSALYLCASSNTGGGEDTFGSGTRLTVV.

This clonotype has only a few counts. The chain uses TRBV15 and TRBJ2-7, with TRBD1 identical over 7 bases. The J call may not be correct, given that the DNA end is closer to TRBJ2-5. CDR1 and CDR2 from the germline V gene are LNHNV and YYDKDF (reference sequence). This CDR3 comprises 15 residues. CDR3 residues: CATSRETTGPETQYF. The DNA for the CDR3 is TGTGCCACCAGCAGAGAAACGACAGGGCCAGAGACCCAGTACTTC.

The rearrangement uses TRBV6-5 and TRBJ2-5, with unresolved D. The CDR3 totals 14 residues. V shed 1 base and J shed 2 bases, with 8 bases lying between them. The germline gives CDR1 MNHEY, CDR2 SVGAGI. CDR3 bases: TGTGCCAGCAGTTACTTCCACGGGCAAGAGACCCAGTACTTC. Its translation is CASSYFHGQETQYF.

The CDR3 DNA follows: TGTGCCAGCAGCTTGGCAGTCATATACGAGCAGTACTTC. It is translated as CASSLAVIYEQYF. The chain combines TRBV7-6 with TRBJ2-4; D gene uncertain. The J call may be wrong; the DNA end is better matched by TRBJ2-7. The length of the CDR3 is 13 residues. Germline-derived CDR1 and CDR2 are SGHVS and FNYEAQ.

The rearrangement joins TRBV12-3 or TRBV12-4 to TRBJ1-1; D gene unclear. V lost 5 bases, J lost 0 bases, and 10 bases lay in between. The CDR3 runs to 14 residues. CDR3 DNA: TGTGCCAGCAGTCCCCCGGCGGTGAACACTGAAGCTTTCTTT. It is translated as CASSPPAVNTEAFF.

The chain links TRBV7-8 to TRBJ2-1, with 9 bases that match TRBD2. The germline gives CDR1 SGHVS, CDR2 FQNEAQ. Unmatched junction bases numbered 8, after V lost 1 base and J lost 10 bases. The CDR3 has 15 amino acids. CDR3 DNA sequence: TGTGCCAGCAGCTTAGTTAGCGGGAGCTCAAGGGAGCAGTTCTTC. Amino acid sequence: CASSLVSGSSREQFF.

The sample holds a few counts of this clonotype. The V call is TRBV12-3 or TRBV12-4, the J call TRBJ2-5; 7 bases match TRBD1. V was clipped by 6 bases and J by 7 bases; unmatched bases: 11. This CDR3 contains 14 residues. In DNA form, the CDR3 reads TGTGCCAGCAGCCTAGGACAGGTGGAGAGGACCCAGTACTTC. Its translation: CASSLGQVERTQYF.

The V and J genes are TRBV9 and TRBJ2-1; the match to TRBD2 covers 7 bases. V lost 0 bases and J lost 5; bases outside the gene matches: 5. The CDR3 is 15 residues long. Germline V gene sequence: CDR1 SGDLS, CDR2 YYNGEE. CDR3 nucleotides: TGTGCCAGCAGCGTAGGGGCGGGAGCGGACAATGAGCAGTTCTTC. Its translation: CASSVGAGADNEQFF.

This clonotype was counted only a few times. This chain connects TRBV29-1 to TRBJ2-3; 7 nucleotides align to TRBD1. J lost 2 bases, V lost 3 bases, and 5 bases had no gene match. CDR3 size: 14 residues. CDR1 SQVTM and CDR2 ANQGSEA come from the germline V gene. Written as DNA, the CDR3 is TGCAGCGTTGATGGGGACAGAAACACAGATACGCAGTATTTT. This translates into CSVDGDRNTDTQYF.

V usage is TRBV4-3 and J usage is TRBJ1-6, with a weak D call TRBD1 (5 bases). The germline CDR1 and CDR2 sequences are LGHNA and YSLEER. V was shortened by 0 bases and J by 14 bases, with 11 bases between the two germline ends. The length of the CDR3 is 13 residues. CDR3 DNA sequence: TGCGCCAGCAGCCAAGATTTCGGGGGGGCCCTCCACTTT. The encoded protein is CASSQDFGGALHF.

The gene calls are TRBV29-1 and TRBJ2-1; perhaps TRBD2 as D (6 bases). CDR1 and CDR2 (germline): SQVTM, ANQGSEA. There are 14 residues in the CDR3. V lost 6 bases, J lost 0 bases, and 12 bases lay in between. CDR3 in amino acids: CSVLPGDSYNEQFF. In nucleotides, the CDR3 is TGCAGCGTCCTCCCGGGGGACTCCTACAATGAGCAGTTCTTC.

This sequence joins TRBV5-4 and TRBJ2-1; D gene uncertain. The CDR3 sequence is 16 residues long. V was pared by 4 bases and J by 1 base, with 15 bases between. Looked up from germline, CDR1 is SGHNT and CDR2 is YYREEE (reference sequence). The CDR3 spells CASSRMVALSYNEQFF. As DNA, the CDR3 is TGTGCCAGCAGCCGAATGGTGGCGCTATCCTACAATGAGCAGTTCTTC.

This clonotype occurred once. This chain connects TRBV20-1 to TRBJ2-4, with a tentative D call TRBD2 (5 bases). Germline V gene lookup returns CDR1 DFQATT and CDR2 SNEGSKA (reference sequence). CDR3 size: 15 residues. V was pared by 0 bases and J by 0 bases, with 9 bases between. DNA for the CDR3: TGCAGTGCTAGAGACGAAGGACTAGCCAAAAACATTCAGTACTTC. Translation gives CSARDEGLAKNIQYF.

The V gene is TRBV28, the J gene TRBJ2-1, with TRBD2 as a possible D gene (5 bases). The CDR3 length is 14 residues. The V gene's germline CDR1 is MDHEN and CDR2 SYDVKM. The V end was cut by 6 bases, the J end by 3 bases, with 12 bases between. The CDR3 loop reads CASSQDGDYNEQFF. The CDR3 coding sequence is TGTGCCAGCAGCCAGGACGGGGACTACAATGAGCAGTTCTTC.

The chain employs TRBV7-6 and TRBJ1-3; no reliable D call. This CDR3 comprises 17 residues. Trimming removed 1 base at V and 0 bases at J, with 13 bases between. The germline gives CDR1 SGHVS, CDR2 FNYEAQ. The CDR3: CASSLGSYAHSGNTIYF. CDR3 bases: TGTGCCAGCAGCTTAGGCAGCTATGCCCACTCTGGAAACACCATATATTTT.

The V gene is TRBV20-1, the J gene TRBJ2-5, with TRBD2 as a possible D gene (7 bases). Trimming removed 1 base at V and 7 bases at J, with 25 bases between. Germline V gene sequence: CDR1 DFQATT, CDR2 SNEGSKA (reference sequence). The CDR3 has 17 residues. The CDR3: CSARVLTGTTREGTQYF. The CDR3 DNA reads TGCAGTGCTAGAGTGCTCACAGGGACTACCCGAGAGGGGACCCAGTACTTC.

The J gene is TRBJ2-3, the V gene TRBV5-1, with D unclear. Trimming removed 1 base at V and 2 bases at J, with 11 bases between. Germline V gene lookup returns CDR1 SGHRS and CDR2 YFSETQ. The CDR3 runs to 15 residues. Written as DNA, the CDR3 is TGCGCCAGCAGCTTGTCGACTCACGCCACAGATACGCAGTATTTT. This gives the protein CASSLSTHATDTQYF.

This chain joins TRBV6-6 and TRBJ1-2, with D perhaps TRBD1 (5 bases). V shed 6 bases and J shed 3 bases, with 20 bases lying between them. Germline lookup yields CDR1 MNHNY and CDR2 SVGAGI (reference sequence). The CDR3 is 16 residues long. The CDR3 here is CASRLSKNEGYYGYTF. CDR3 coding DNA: TGTGCCAGCAGATTGAGTAAAAATGAGGGGTACTATGGCTACACCTTC.

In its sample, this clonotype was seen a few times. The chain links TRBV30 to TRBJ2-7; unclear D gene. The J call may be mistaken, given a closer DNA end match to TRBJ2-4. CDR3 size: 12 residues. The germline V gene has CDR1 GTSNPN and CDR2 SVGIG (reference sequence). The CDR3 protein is CAWNGAYNIQYF. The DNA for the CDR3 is TGTGCCTGGAATGGTGCTTATAACATTCAGTACTTC.

The CDR3 nucleotides read TGTGCCAGCAGTTTAATCGGGCTCCCGATTGGGGCCCAGTACTTC. It is translated as CASSLIGLPIGAQYF. V is TRBV12-3 or TRBV12-4 and J is TRBJ2-7; perhaps TRBD1 as D (5 bases). The CDR3 runs to 15 residues. V shed 2 bases and J shed 10 bases, with 21 bases lying between them.

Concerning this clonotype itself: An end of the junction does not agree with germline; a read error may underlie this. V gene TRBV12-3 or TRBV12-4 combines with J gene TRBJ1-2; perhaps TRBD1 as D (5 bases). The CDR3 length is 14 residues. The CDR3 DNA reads TGTGCCGGCAGTTTACGACAGTCCCTCTATGGCTACACCTTC. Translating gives CAGSLRQSLYGYTF.

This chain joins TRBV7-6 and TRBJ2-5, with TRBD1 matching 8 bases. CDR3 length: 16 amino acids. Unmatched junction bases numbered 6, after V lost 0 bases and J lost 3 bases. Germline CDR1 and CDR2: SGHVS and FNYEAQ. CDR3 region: CASSLAYRGSKETQYF. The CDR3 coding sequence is TGTGCCAGCAGCTTAGCATACAGGGGGTCAAAAGAGACCCAGTACTTC. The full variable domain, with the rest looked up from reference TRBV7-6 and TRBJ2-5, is GAGVSQSPRYKVTKRGQDVALRCDPISGHVSLYWYRQALGQGPEFLTYFNYEAQQDKSGLPNDRFSAERPEGSISTLTIQRTEQRDSAMYRCASSLAYRGSKETQYFGPGTRLLVL.

CDR3 loop: CASSQRLGNTDTQYF. Written as DNA, the CDR3 is TGTGCCAGCAGCCAAAGATTGGGCAACACAGATACGCAGTATTTT. This chain links TRBV14 with TRBJ2-3; no firm D call. The CDR3 contains 15 residues. Per germline, CDR1 SGHDN and CDR2 FVKESK. The V and J ends lost 2 bases and 2 bases respectively, with 11 bases between them.